These T cell receptor beta chains were read from a single sample in a study of blood T cell repertoires in COVID-19. Measured with immunoSEQ multiplex PCR; TCRdb has only the in-frame clones, and not every one. The sample holds 140,000 to 150,000 clones, around 85% seen once. Sequencing input: peripheral blood. These TCRs come from a woman aged 60 to 75 with COVID-19, enrolled during active disease. Both conserved end residues are part of each CDR3. The D gene is left open where the match is weak. Clone size is stated in some rows and not others, as once, few, many or a class when expanded.

V	J	size	length	D	CDR3	DNA
TRBV12-3/TRBV12-4	TRBJ1-2	.	12	.	CASSLWAWGYTF	TGTGCCAGCAGTTTATGGGCCTGGGGCTACACCTTC
TRBV6-5	TRBJ2-7	once	11	.	CASSYQGEQYF	TGTGCCAGCAGTTACCAGGGCGAGCAGTACTTC
TRBV10-3	TRBJ1-2	.	14	.	CAIPGGSPNYGYTF	TGTGCCATCCCGGGGGGCAGCCCTAACTATGGCTACACCTTC
TRBV25-1	TRBJ1-2	once	15	TRBD1	CASSEWDRADYGYTF	TGTGCCAGCAGTGAATGGGACAGGGCCGACTATGGCTACACCTTC
TRBV21-1	TRBJ1-5	.	16	.	CASSKEGQEGNQPQHF	TGTGCCAGCAGCAAAGAGGGACAGGAGGGCAATCAGCCCCAGCATTTT
TRBV15	TRBJ1-6	.	15	.	CATSRAPRVDSPLHF	TGTGCCACCAGCAGAGCCCCCAGGGTCGATTCACCCCTCCACTTT
TRBV10-3	TRBJ2-1	.	16	TRBD2	CAISGGVGTSLNEQFF	TGTGCCATCAGCGGAGGGGTTGGGACTAGCTTGAATGAGCAGTTCTTC
TRBV7-9	TRBJ2-5	.	13	TRBD2	CASSRTSGETQYF	TGTGCCAGCAGCCGGACTAGCGGAGAGACCCAGTACTTC
TRBV27	TRBJ1-6	.	15	.	CASRPTGLINSPLHF	TGTGCCAGCAGGCCGACAGGCTTAATTAATTCACCCCTCCACTTT
TRBV5-4	TRBJ1-5	.	16	TRBD1	CASSFGGQGSNQPQHF	TGTGCCAGCAGCTTTGGGGGACAGGGAAGCAATCAGCCCCAGCATTTT
TRBV4-3	TRBJ2-7	.	18	TRBD1	CASSQDRWGTALSYEQYF	TGCGCCAGCAGCCAAGATAGGTGGGGGACAGCGCTCTCCTACGAGCAGTACTTC
TRBV7-8	TRBJ2-3	.	16	TRBD2	CASSSQTSGSTDTQYF	TGTGCCAGCAGCTCGCAGACTAGCGGTAGCACAGATACGCAGTATTTT
TRBV29-1	TRBJ2-7	.	11	.	CSVEYFYEQYF	TGCAGCGTTGAATACTTTTACGAGCAGTACTTC
TRBV10-2	TRBJ2-2	.	14	TRBD1	CASSVGRGLGELFF	TGCGCCAGCAGTGTAGGCAGGGGGCTTGGGGAGCTGTTTTTT
TRBV19	TRBJ1-5	.	16	.	CASSIGKGLSNQPQHF	TGTGCCAGTAGTATAGGAAAGGGGCTGAGCAATCAGCCCCAGCATTTT
TRBV7-8	TRBJ1-4	.	20	TRBD1	CASSLGDVDRAYPGREKLFF	TGTGCCAGCAGCTTAGGGGATGTGGACAGGGCCTATCCGGGCCGTGAAAAACTGTTTTTT
TRBV11-2	TRBJ2-7	.	14	.	CASSLYAESYEQYF	TGTGCCAGCAGCTTATACGCTGAGTCCTACGAGCAGTACTTC
TRBV5-5	TRBJ1-2	.	14	TRBD1	CASSARDRGYGYTF	TGTGCCAGCAGCGCCCGGGACAGGGGCTATGGCTACACCTTC
TRBV11-1	TRBJ2-7	.	15	TRBD1	CASSITGTGGFEQYF	TGTGCCAGCAGCATCACCGGGACAGGGGGCTTCGAGCAGTACTTC
TRBV6-2/TRBV6-3	TRBJ2-5	.	13	TRBD2	CASSYLSGGDQYF	TGTGCCAGCAGTTACCTCAGCGGGGGGGACCAGTACTTC
TRBV5-1	TRBJ2-7	.	15	TRBD1	CASTLTGGSVGEQYF	TGCGCCAGCACGTTGACAGGGGGCTCCGTCGGCGAGCAGTACTTC
TRBV29-1	TRBJ2-3	.	16	TRBD2	CSVSRLAGGRGDTQYF	TGCAGCGTTTCCAGACTAGCGGGGGGCCGGGGAGATACGCAGTATTTT
TRBV7-7	TRBJ2-3	.	17	TRBD2	CASSPRLAGRSTDTQYF	TGTGCTAGCAGCCCCCGACTAGCGGGCCGTAGCACAGATACGCAGTATTTT
TRBV29-1	TRBJ1-1	.	13	TRBD1	CSARGQGANEAFF	TGCAGCGCTCGGGGACAGGGAGCTAACGAAGCTTTCTTT
TRBV7-2	TRBJ1-1	.	16	.	CASSLDPTQMNTEAFF	TGTGCCAGCAGCTTAGACCCCACACAAATGAACACTGAAGCTTTCTTT
TRBV5-6	TRBJ2-1	.	15	TRBD2	CASSLTSGGAGEQFF	TGTGCCAGCAGCTTGACTAGCGGGGGGGCGGGAGAGCAGTTCTTC
TRBV10-3	TRBJ2-1	.	16	TRBD2	CAIRETSGSSYNEQFF	TGTGCCATCAGGGAGACTAGCGGCAGCTCCTACAATGAGCAGTTCTTC
TRBV7-3	TRBJ2-3	.	15	.	CASSLTGGPTDTQYF	TGTGCCAGCAGCTTAACGGGGGGGCCCACAGATACGCAGTATTTT
TRBV7-2	TRBJ1-1	.	17	TRBD1	CASSLALWTGLDTEAFF	TGTGCCAGCAGCTTAGCGCTATGGACAGGGTTGGACACTGAAGCTTTCTTT
TRBV3-1/TRBV3-2	TRBJ1-6	.	13	.	CASSQDRGGALHF	TGTGCCAGCAGCCAAGATCGGGGGGGGGCTCTCCACTTT
TRBV10-3	TRBJ2-1	.	13	.	CATSGAERAEQFF	TGTGCCACCAGCGGCGCCGAGCGGGCTGAGCAGTTCTTC
TRBV5-1	TRBJ1-3	.	15	.	CASSLAFRAGNTIYF	TGCGCCAGCAGCTTGGCTTTTCGGGCTGGAAACACCATATATTTT
TRBV10-2	TRBJ1-6	.	15	TRBD1	CASTNPGQGGPPLHF	TGCGCCAGCACGAATCCGGGACAGGGGGGCCCCCCCCTCCACTTT
TRBV4-3	TRBJ2-2	.	16	.	CASSRMGLPNTGELFF	TGCGCCAGCAGCCGTATGGGACTGCCGAACACCGGGGAGCTGTTTTTT
TRBV2	TRBJ2-1	few	14	TRBD2	CASSVRGGLNEQFF	TGTGCCAGCAGTGTGCGGGGGGGCCTCAATGAGCAGTTCTTC
TRBV28	TRBJ1-3	.	17	TRBD1	CASNPGQGVYFGNTIYF	TGTGCCAGCAATCCAGGACAGGGGGTTTACTTTGGAAACACCATATATTTT
TRBV20-1	TRBJ2-5	.	10	.	CSPRIETQYF	TGCAGTCCCAGAATCGAGACCCAGTACTTC
TRBV18	TRBJ2-7	.	15	TRBD2	CASSRTSGGVHEQYF	TGTGCCAGCTCCCGGACTAGCGGGGGAGTCCACGAGCAGTACTTC
TRBV7-8	TRBJ2-1	once	15	TRBD2	CASSPKRGVNNEQFF	TGTGCCAGCAGCCCTAAGCGGGGGGTAAACAATGAGCAGTTCTTC
TRBV7-2	TRBJ1-4	.	16	.	CASSLDTGGGVEKLFF	TGTGCCAGCAGCTTAGATACAGGAGGGGGGGTGGAAAAACTGTTTTTT
TRBV6-6	TRBJ1-2	.	14	TRBD1	CASSPTTGTEGYTF	TGTGCCAGCAGTCCCACGACAGGGACGGAGGGCTACACCTTC
TRBV6-5	TRBJ1-2	.	16	TRBD1	CASSYSSGTGHGSYTF	TGTGCCAGCAGTTATTCGTCCGGGACAGGGCACGGGAGCTACACCTTC
TRBV19	TRBJ2-4	.	12	.	CASRTDTNIQYF	TGTGCCAGTAGAACTGACACAAACATTCAGTACTTC
TRBV5-1	TRBJ2-7	.	16	TRBD2	CASSLAERGNSYEQYF	TGCGCCAGCAGCTTGGCCGAGCGGGGGAACTCCTACGAGCAGTACTTC
TRBV19	TRBJ2-7	.	15	TRBD2	CASSAAGGGSYEQYF	TGTGCCAGTAGTGCCGCGGGAGGAGGCTCCTACGAGCAGTACTTC
TRBV5-1	TRBJ1-6	.	16	.	CASSLAGQIWGSPLHF	TGCGCCAGCAGCTTGGCGGGACAAATCTGGGGTTCACCCCTCCACTTT
TRBV25-1	TRBJ2-5	.	15	TRBD2	CASMRGDSLVETQYF	TGTGCCAGCATGCGGGGGGATTCTCTAGTAGAGACCCAGTACTTC
TRBV6-5	TRBJ1-2	.	11	.	CASSLYYGYTF	TGTGCCAGCAGTCTCTACTATGGCTACACCTTC
TRBV4-1	TRBJ2-3	.	15	.	CASSQAPGSTDTQYF	TGCGCCAGCAGCCAAGCTCCAGGTAGCACAGATACGCAGTATTTT
TRBV19	TRBJ1-4	.	21	.	CARCSFPFRYKYQFINEKLFF	TGTGCCAGGTGTAGCTTCCCTTTTAGGTACAAGTACCAGTTTATTAATGAAAAACTGTTTTTT
TRBV10-3	TRBJ2-1	.	15	TRBD1	CAIGTQGASNNEQFF	TGTGCCATCGGAACACAGGGGGCCTCTAACAATGAGCAGTTCTTC
TRBV5-8	TRBJ2-5	.	17	.	CASSLWQGDFGKETQYF	TGTGCCAGCAGCTTGTGGCAGGGCGACTTTGGAAAAGAGACCCAGTACTTC
TRBV21-1	TRBJ2-7	.	17	.	CASSKGRKPRQVYEQYF	TGTGCCAGCAGCAAAGGACGGAAACCGAGACAGGTGTACGAGCAGTACTTC
TRBV5-1	TRBJ2-2	.	15	TRBD2	CASSPGGGDTGELFF	TGCGCCAGCAGCCCCGGGGGAGGGGATACCGGGGAGCTGTTTTTT
TRBV5-4	TRBJ2-3	.	16	TRBD2	CASSLVSGGAADTQYF	TGTGCCAGCAGCTTGGTTAGCGGGGGGGCCGCAGATACGCAGTATTTT